This entry concerns a single TCR beta chain. Its antigen is not identified. This sample was taken from a study of cytomegalovirus exposure and HLA in healthy donors. Study in general: Of more than 350 genotyped donors, about 81% clustered with self-reported Caucasian donors. Broader study findings: Solely CMV serostatus was available to characterize immune exposure.

The CDR3 is 16 residues long. With 1 base removed from V and 7 bases from J, the gap between germline ends came to 16 bases. CDR1 is LNHDA, CDR2 SQIVND, per germline (reference sequence). The PCR ran on 60 Vbeta and 13 Jbeta primers. The table came from immunoSEQ multiplex PCR; TCRdb's copy has only in-frame clones and leaves some out. The sample consists of about 110,000 clones, 60% to 75% of them appearing once. This chain links TRBV19 with TRBJ2-2; D ambiguous. This receptor was identified in a man aged 35 to 55 in good health and CMV-seropositive. The specimen was PBMCs. CDR3 region: CASSIVGRVNGGELFF. The CDR3 DNA reads as TGTGCCAGTAGTATAGTTGGTCGGGTGAACGGCGGGGAGCTGTTTTTT.